This TCR beta chain was identified during a study of identical twins. Unique molecular identifiers were present on the cDNA, and a universal primer site came from template switching. One entry per CDR3 protein results from TCRdb running MiXCR on the 5' RACE reads. Of 450,000 or so distinct CDR3 sequences in the sample, 24% were seen once. Germline-derived CDR1 and CDR2 are MNHEY and SMNVEV (reference sequence). This CDR3 spans 15 amino acids. The junction had 11 bases not matched to a gene; V was cut back by 4 bases and J by 6 bases. These sequences were also reported in another study, on T cells expressing NK-cell markers. From that paper: Uncertainty persisted over the HCMV specificity of expanded NKG2C+ T cell clones.

The J gene is TRBJ2-7, the V gene TRBV27; 8 bases match TRBD2. Input material: CD4+ T cells sorted from blood. The sequence was collected from a woman aged 18-35 years in good health. CDR3 coding DNA: TGTGCCAGCAGTTCAGCCCCAGCGGGAGTTGCCGAGCAGTACTTC. It specifies CASSSAPAGVAEQYF.